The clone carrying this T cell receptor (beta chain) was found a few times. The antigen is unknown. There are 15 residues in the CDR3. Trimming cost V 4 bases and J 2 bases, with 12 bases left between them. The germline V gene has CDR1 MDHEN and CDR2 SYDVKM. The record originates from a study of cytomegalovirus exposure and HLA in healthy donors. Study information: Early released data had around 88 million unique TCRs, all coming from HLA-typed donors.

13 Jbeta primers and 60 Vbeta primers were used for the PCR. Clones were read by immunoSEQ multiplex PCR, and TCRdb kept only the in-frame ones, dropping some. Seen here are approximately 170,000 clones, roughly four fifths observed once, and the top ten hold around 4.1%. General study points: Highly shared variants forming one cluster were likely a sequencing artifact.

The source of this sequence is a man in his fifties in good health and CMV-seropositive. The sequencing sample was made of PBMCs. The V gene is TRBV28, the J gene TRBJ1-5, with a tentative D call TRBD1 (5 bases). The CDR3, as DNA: TGTGCCAGCAGTTACCAGGGAATCGGCAATCAGCCCCAGCATTTT. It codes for CASSYQGIGNQPQHF.